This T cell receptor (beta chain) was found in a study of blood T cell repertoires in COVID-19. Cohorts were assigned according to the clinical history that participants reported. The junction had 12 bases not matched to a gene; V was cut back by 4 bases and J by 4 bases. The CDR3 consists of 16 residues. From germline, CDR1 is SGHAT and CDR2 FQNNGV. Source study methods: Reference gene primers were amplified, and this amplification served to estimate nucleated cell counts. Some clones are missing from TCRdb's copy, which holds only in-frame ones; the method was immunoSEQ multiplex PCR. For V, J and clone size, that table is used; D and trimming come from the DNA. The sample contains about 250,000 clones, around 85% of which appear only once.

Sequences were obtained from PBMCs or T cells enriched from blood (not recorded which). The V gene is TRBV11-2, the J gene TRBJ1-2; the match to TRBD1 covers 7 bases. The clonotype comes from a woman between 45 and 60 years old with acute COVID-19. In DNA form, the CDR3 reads TGTGCCAGCAGCTCAACGAAGGGGGCTCAGCTCTATGGCTACACCTTC. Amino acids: CASSSTKGAQLYGYTF.